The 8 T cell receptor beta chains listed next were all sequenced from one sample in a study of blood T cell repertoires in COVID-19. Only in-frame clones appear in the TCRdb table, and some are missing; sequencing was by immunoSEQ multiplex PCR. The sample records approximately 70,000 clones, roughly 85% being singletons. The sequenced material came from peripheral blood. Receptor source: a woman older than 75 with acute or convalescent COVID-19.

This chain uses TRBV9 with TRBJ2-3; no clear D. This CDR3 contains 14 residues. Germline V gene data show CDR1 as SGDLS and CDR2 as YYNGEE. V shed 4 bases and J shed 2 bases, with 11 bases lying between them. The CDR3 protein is CASSPWSDTDTQYF. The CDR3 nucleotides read TGTGCCAGCAGCCCGTGGAGTGACACAGATACGCAGTATTTT.

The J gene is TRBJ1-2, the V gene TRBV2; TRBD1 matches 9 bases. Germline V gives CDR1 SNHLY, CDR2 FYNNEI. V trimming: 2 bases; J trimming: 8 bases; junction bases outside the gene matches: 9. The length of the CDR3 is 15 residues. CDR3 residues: CASSEFSGTGYGYTF. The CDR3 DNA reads TGTGCCAGCAGTGAATTTAGTGGGACAGGGTACGGCTACACCTTC.

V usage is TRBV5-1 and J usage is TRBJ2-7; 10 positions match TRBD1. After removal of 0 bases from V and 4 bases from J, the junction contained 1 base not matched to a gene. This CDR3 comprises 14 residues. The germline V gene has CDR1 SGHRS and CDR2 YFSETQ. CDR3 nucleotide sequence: TGCGCCAGCAGCTTGGGACAGGGGGCGTACGAGCAGTACTTC. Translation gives CASSLGQGAYEQYF.

The CDR3 loop is CASSVAQPGDEQFF. CDR3 nucleotides: TGTGCCAGCAGCGTAGCTCAGCCCGGGGATGAGCAGTTCTTC. The chain uses TRBV9 and TRBJ2-1, with D tentatively TRBD2 (5 bases). Trimming pared 0 bases from V and 8 bases from J, leaving 12 bases between. Germline assignment: CDR1 SGDLS and CDR2 YYNGEE. The CDR3 spans 14 residues.

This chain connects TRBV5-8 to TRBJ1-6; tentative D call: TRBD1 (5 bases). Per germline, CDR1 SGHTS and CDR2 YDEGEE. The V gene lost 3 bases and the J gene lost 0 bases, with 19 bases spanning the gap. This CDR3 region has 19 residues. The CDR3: CASSSAAWTKSSYNSPLHF. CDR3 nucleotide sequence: TGTGCCAGCAGCTCAGCCGCTTGGACAAAAAGCTCCTATAATTCACCCCTCCACTTT.

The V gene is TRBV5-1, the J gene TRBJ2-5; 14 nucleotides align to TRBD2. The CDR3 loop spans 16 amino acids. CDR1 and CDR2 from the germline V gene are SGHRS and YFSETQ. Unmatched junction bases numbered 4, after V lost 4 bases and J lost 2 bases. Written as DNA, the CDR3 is TGCGCCAGCAGCCGGGGACTAGCGGGGGAACAAGAGACCCAGTACTTC. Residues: CASSRGLAGEQETQYF.

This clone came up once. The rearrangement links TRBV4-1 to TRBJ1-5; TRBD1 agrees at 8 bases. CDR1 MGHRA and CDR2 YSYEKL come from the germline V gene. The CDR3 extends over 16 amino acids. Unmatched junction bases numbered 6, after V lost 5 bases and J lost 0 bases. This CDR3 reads CASSSDRGGSNQPQHF. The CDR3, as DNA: TGCGCCAGCAGCTCCGACAGGGGAGGTAGCAATCAGCCCCAGCATTTT.

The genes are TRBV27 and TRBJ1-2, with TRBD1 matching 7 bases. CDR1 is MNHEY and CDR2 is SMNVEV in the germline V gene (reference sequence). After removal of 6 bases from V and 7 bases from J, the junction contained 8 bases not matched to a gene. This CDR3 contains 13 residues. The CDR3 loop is CASRPTGRFGYTF. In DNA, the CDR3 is TGTGCCAGCAGACCGACAGGGAGATTTGGCTACACCTTC.